This record looks at one TCR beta chain sequence and its context. How the authors handled the data: Cell counts per sample came from amplifying reference gene primers. The table came from immunoSEQ multiplex PCR; TCRdb's copy has only in-frame clones and leaves some out. V and J calls and clone size are as listed in that table; D and trimming were resolved from the DNA. The repertoire holds fewer than 350,000 clones, around 87% seen once, with 7.8% in the top ten. The entry originates in a study of blood T cell repertoires in COVID-19. About the research overall: Sources were T cells, B-cell-depleted T cells, or PBMCs; the material itself was cDNA or gDNA.

This CDR3 spans 15 amino acids. After removal of 6 bases from V and 6 bases from J, the junction contained 11 bases not matched to a gene. Germline assignment: CDR1 MNHEY and CDR2 SVGEGT. The gene calls are TRBV6-2 or TRBV6-3 and TRBJ2-4; TRBD2 aligns across 7 bases. The TCR comes from a woman in her forties or fifties who had recovered from COVID-19. The sequenced sample consisted of peripheral blood. The CDR3 region has the DNA TGTGCCAGCAGCACCACCGCGGGAGAGGGAAACATTCAGTACTTC. Protein sequence: CASSTTAGEGNIQYF.